Sequencing of this T cell receptor beta chain was carried out in a study of identical twins. Study-wide results and limits: Compared with models, monozygotic twins showed more out-of-frame TCR alpha sharing. The study drew conclusions from cross-sectional statistical analysis, not from following the same donors.

In TCRdb, the 5' RACE reads were re-called with MiXCR into one record per CDR3 protein. The profile shows more than 600,000 distinct CDR3 sequences, roughly 18% of them singletons. Concerning this clonotype itself: Its specificity is unknown.

The same sample was also studied in work on T cells expressing NK-cell markers. That paper adds: Seven sequenced donors out of eight were HCMV-seropositive, one seronegative. Dominant NKG2C+ clonotypes were found to form about 1.0-7.5% of CD8+ T cells in 5 or 6 donors.

This receptor was obtained from a young woman in good health. Sequencing was carried out using PBMCs.

Here the CDR3 DNA reads TGTGCCAGCAGCTCTTCACCGACAGGGAACACCGGGGAGCTGTTTTTT. Translation gives CASSSSPTGNTGELFF. The V call is TRBV7-9, the J call TRBJ2-2, with D maybe TRBD1 (6 bases). The V end lost 4 bases, the J end lost 1 base, and 13 bases lay between the germline ends. The CDR3 is 16 amino acids. Germline CDR1 SEHNR, CDR2 FQNEAQ (reference sequence).